This T cell receptor beta chain was found in a study of molecular identifiers for immune sequencing clone quantification. Broader study findings: Highly expanded clone sizes could be underestimated by identical TCR molecules that share a barcode.

Naive CD8 T cells were FACS-sorted by CD8+CD4-CCR7+CD45RA+ markers. The germline CDR1 and CDR2 sequences are SGHAT and FQNNGV. This CDR3 has 17 residues. Trimming at V came to 1 base and at J to 6 bases, leaving 8 bases not matched to a gene. This clonotype appeared many times. The antigen remains undetermined. TCRdb reanalysed the PCR reads using MiXCR and keeps one entry per CDR3 protein. The sample yields 70,000 to 95,000 distinct CDR3 sequences, roughly 19% seen once. This chain uses TRBV11-2 with TRBJ2-3, with 12 bases lining up with TRBD2. The sequenced sample consisted of naive CD8+ T cells from blood, with Jurkat cell RNA spiked in. Described subset: FACS-sorted CD8+CD4-CCR7+CD45RA+ naive T cells. This receptor was taken from a human donor in good health. Some libraries in this study had Jurkat cell RNA spiked in. The chain's CDR3 is CASSLVETSGRHDTQYF. The CDR3, as DNA: TGTGCCAGCAGCTTAGTTGAGACTAGCGGGAGACACGATACGCAGTATTTT.